This TCR beta chain was captured in a study of T cells after yellow fever vaccination. V lost 4 bases and J 8 bases, leaving 11 bases between the germline ends. This CDR3 comprises 11 residues. Germline V gene data show CDR1 as DFQATT and CDR2 as SNEGSKA (reference sequence). Study-wide points: Most primary-vaccination clones reappeared after the booster (about 97% CD4, 88% CD8). Weaker overall, the secondary response nonetheless peaked faster (day 5 versus 15).

UMIs and a universal primer site were added when TCR cDNA was made by 5'RACE template switching. TCRdb reprocessed the 5' RACE reads via MiXCR and lists one record per CDR3 protein. Among about 320,000 distinct CDR3 sequences listed, 9.5% to 12% were seen once. A word on this clonotype: As yet, its antigen is unknown.

The chain combines TRBV20-1 with TRBJ1-2; no definite D call. Sequenced material: CD4+ T cells sorted from PBMCs, taken 45 days after the yellow fever booster vaccination. The receptor was derived from a man aged 18-30 years who received the YFV17D yellow fever vaccine. The CDR3: CSAKKYEGYTF. The CDR3 region has the DNA TGCAGTGCTAAAAAGTATGAAGGCTACACCTTC.